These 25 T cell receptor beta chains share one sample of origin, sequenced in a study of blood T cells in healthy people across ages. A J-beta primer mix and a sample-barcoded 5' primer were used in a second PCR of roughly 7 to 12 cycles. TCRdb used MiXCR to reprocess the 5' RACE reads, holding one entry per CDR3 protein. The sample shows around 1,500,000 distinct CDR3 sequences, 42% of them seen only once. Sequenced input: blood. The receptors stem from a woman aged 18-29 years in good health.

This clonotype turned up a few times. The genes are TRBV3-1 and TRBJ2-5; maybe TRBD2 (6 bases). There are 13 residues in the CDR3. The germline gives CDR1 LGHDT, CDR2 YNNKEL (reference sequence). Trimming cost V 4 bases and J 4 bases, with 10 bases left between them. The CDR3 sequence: CASSPGSAETQYF. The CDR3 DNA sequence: TGTGCCAGCAGCCCCGGGAGTGCAGAGACCCAGTACTTC.

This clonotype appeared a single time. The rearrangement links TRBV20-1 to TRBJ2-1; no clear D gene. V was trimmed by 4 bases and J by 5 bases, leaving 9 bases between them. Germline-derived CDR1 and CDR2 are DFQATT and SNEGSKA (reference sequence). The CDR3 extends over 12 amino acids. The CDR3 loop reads CSATGYNNEQFF. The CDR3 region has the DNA TGCAGTGCTACAGGTTATAACAATGAGCAGTTCTTC.

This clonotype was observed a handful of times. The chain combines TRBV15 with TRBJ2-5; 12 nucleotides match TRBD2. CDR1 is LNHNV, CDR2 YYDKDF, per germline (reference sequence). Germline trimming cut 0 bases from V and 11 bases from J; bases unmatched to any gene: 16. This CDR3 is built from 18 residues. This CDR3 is CATSRDRTSGGTINEQYF. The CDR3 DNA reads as TGTGCCACCAGCAGAGATCGTACTAGCGGGGGGACGATCAATGAGCAGTACTTC.

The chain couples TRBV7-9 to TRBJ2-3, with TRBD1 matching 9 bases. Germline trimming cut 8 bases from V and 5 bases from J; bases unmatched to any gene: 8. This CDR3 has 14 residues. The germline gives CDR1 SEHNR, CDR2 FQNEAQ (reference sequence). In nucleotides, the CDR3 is TGTGCCAGCCACACACAGGGGGCCGAAGATACGCAGTATTTT. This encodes CASHTQGAEDTQYF.

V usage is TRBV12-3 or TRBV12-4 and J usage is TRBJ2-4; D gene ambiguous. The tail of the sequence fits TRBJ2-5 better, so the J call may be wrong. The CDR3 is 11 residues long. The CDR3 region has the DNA TGTGCCAGCAGAACATCGCAGACCCAGTACTTC. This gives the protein CASRTSQTQYF.

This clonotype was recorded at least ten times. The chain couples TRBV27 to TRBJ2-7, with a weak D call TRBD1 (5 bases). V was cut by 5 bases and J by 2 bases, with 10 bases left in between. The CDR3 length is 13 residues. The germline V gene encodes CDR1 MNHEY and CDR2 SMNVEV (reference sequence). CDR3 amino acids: CASSAQGTYEQYF. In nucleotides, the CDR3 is TGTGCCAGCAGTGCCCAGGGCACCTACGAGCAGTACTTC.

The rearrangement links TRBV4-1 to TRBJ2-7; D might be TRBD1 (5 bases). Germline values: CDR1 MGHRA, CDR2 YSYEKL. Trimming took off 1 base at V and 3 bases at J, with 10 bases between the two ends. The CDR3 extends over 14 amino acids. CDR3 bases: TGCGCCAGCAGCCAAGCTAGTCAGGGCTACGAGCAGTACTTC. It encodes CASSQASQGYEQYF.

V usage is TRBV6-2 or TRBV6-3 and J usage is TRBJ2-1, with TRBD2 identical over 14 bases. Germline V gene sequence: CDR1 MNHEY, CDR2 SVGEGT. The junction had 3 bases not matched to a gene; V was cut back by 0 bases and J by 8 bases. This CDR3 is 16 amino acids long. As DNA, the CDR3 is TGTGCCAGCAGTTACTCCAGACTAGCGGGAGGGTATGAGCAGTTCTTC. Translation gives CASSYSRLAGGYEQFF.

CDR3 region: CASSQGQGNNEKLFF. The CDR3 DNA follows: TGTGCCAGCAGCCAGGGACAGGGAAATAATGAAAAACTGTTTTTT. V is TRBV7-6 and J is TRBJ1-4; 9 bases agree with TRBD1. V was clipped by 5 bases and J by 4 bases; unmatched bases: 5. The germline CDR1 and CDR2 sequences are SGHVS and FNYEAQ. The CDR3 spans 15 residues. The complete variable domain, with remaining parts taken from reference TRBV7-6 and TRBJ1-4, reads GAGVSQSPRYKVTKRGQDVALRCDPISGHVSLYWYRQALGQGPEFLTYFNYEAQQDKSGLPNDRFSAERPEGSISTLTIQRTEQRDSAMYRCASSQGQGNNEKLFFGSGTQLSVL.

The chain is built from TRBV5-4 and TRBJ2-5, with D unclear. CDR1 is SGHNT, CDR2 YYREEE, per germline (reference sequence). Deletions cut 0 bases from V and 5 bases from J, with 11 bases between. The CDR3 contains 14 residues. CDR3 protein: CASSLDRRSETQYF. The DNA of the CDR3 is TGTGCCAGCAGCTTGGATAGACGGTCCGAGACCCAGTACTTC.

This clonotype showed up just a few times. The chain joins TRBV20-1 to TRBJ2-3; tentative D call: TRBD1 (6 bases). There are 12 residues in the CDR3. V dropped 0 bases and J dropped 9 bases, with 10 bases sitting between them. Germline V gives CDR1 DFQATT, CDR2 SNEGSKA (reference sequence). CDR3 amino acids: CSARERGSTQYF. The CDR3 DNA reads TGCAGTGCTAGAGAAAGGGGGTCAACGCAGTATTTT.

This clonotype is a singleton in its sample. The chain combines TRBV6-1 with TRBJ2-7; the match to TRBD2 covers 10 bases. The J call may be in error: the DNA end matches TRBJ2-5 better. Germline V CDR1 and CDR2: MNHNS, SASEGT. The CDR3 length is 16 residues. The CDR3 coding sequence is TGTGCCAGCAGTGATCTCCAAGCGGGAGGGTTGGAGACCCAGTACTTC. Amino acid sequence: CASSDLQAGGLETQYF.

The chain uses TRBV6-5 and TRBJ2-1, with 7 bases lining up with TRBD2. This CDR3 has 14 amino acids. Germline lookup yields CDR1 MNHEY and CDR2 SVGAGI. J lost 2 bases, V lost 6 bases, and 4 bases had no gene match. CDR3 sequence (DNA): TGTGCCAGCAGATGGGACTACACCTACAATGAGCAGTTCTTC. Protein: CASRWDYTYNEQFF.

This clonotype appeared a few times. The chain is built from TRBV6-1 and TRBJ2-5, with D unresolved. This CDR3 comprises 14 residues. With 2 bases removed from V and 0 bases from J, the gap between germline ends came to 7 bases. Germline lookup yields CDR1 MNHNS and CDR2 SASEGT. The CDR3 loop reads CASSEYPNQETQYF. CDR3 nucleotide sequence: TGTGCCAGCAGTGAATACCCTAACCAAGAGACCCAGTACTTC.

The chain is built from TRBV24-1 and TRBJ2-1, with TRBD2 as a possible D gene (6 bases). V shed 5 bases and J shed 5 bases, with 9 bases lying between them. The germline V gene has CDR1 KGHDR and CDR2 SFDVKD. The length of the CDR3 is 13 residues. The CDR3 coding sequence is TGTGCCACCAGTGGATTAGCGGACAATGAGCAGTTCTTC. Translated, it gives CATSGLADNEQFF.

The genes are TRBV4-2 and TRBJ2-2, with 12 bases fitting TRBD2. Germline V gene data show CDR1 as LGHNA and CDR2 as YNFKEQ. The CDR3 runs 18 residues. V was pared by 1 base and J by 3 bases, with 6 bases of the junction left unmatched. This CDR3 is CASSQATWTSGDTGELFF. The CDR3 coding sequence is TGTGCCAGCAGCCAAGCCACCTGGACTAGCGGGGACACCGGGGAGCTGTTTTTT.

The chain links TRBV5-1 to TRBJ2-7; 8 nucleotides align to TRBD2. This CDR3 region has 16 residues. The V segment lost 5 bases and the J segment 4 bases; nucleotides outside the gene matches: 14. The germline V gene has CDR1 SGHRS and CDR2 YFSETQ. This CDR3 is CASRNSGAGGQYEQYF. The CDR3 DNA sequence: TGCGCCAGCAGGAATTCAGGTGCGGGGGGCCAATACGAGCAGTACTTC.

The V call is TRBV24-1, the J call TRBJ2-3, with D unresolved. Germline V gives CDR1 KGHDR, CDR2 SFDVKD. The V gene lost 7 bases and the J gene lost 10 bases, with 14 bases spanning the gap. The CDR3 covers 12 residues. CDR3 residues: CATSELQCPQYF. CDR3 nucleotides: TGTGCCACCAGCGAATTACAGTGTCCGCAGTATTTT.

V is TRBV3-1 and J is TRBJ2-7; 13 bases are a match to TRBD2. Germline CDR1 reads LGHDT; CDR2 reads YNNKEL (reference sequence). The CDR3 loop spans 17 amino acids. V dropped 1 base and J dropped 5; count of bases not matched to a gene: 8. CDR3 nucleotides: TGTGCCAGCAGCCAAGGGGTTGGGACTAGCGGGATCCACGAGCAGTACTTC. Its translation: CASSQGVGTSGIHEQYF.

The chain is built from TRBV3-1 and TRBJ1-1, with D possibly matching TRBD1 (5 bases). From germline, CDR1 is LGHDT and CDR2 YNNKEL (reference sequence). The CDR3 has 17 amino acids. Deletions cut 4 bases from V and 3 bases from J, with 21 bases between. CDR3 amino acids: CASSRSPTGRGDTEAFF. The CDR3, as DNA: TGTGCCAGCAGCCGCAGCCCCACCGGGAGAGGGGACACTGAAGCTTTCTTT.

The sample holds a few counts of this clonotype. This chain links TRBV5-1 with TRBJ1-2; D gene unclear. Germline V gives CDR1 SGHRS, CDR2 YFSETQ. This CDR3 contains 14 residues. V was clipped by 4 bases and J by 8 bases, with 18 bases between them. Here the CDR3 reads CASSPPDPRRGYTF. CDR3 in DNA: TGCGCCAGCAGCCCACCAGACCCACGACGGGGCTACACCTTC.

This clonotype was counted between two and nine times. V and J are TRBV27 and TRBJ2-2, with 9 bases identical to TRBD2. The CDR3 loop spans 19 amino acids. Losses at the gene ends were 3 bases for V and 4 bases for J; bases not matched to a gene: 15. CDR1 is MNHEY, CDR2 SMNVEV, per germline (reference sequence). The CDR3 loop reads CASSLGIAAGGRSTGELFF. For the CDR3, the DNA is TGTGCCAGCAGTTTGGGGATCGCCGCGGGGGGGCGAAGCACCGGGGAGCTGTTTTTT.

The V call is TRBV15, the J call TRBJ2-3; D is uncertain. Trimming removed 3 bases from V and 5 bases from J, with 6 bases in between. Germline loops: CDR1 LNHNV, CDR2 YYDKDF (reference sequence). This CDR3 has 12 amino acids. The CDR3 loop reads CATSSDRDTQYF. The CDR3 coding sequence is TGTGCCACCAGCAGCGATCGAGATACGCAGTATTTT.

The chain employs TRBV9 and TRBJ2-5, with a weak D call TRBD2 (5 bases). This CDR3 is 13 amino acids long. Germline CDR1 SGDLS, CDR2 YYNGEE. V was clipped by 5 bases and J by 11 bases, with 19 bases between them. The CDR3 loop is CASSEDDYSEQYF. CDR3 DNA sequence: TGTGCCAGCAGTGAAGATGACTACTCTGAGCAGTACTTC.

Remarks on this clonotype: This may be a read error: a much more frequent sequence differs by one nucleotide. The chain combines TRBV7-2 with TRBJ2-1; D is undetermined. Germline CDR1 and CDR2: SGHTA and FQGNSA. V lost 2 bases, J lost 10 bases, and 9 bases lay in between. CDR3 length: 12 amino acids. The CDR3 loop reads CASSLIGYEQFF. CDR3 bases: TGTGCCAGCAGCTTAATAGGGTACGAGCAGTTCTTC.